Below, one T cell receptor beta chain is given with its context. The data belong to a study of control samples from healthy donors and cancer patients. V lost 1 base and J lost 1; bases outside the gene matches: 6. CDR1 SEHNR and CDR2 FQNEAQ come from the germline V gene (reference sequence). This CDR3 spans 19 amino acids. The protocol was immunoSEQ multiplex PCR, while the TCRdb copy is restricted to in-frame clones and leaves out a portion. The sample shows approximately 60,000 clones, roughly nine tenths of them seen only once. This rearrangement joins TRBV7-9 to TRBJ2-1; TRBD2 matches at 14 bases. The sample was PBMCs. The sequence came from a woman aged 50 to 60 with colorectal cancer. The CDR3 loop is CASSLGTSGGLRSYNEQFF. DNA of the CDR3: TGTGCCAGCAGCTTAGGGACTAGCGGGGGGCTTCGGTCCTACAATGAGCAGTTCTTC.